The 14 T cell receptor beta chains presented below share a single source sample, sequenced in a study of T-cell reconstitution after alpha-beta-depleted transplantation in children. During its preparation, the TCRbeta library received unique molecular identifiers. TCRdb ran MiXCR on the PCR reads and lists one entry per CDR3 protein. This sample has thousands of distinct CDR3 sequences; roughly 15% occur once, and the top ten carry roughly 5.6%. The sample in question was PBMCs, obtained before TCRalphabeta/CD19-depleted stem cell transplant. These TCRs come from a boy younger than 18 with acute lymphoblastic leukemia, due to receive a stem cell transplant.

By frequency in the sample, this clonotype is medium-sized (0.01 to 0.1%). The chain couples TRBV18 to TRBJ1-1; tentative D call: TRBD1 (6 bases). This CDR3 is 15 amino acids long. V lost 3 bases to trimming and J lost 1 base, with 12 bases between them. Looked up from germline, CDR1 is KGHSH and CDR2 is LQKENI. CDR3 in amino acids: CASSPRQAQNTEAFF. Here the CDR3 DNA reads TGTGCCAGCTCACCGCGACAGGCCCAGAACACTGAAGCTTTCTTT. Drawing the rest from reference TRBV18 and TRBJ1-1, the complete variable domain is NAGVMQNPRHLVRRRGQEARLRCSPMKGHSHVYWYRQLPEEGLKFMVYLQKENIIDESGMPKERFSAEFPKEGPSILRIQQVVRGDSAAYFCASSPRQAQNTEAFFGQGTRLTVV.

In this sample, this clonotype turned up once. This chain joins TRBV12-3 or TRBV12-4 and TRBJ2-5; unclear D gene. The CDR3 runs to 15 residues. The V gene lost 0 bases and the J gene lost 1 base, with 9 bases spanning the gap. The CDR3 DNA sequence: TGTGCCAGCAGTTTAGCGAACACTGGCCAAGAGACCCAGTACTTC. It specifies CASSLANTGQETQYF.

This clonotype is labeled medium-sized. The V gene is TRBV5-1, the J gene TRBJ2-2; tentatively, D is TRBD1 (6 bases). This CDR3 is 15 amino acids long. CDR1 SGHRS and CDR2 YFSETQ come from the germline V gene. The V end lost 0 bases, the J end lost 2 bases, and 8 bases lay between the germline ends. The CDR3 here is CASSLGTVNTGELFF. The DNA for the CDR3 is TGCGCCAGCAGCTTGGGGACAGTTAACACCGGGGAGCTGTTTTTT.

Within the sample, this clonotype is medium-sized. The rearrangement links TRBV7-2 to TRBJ2-7, with D perhaps matching TRBD1 (5 bases). CDR3 length equals 14 residues. Trimming stripped 5 bases from V and 7 bases from J, with 18 bases between. Germline-derived CDR1 and CDR2 are SGHTA and FQGNSA. The CDR3 nucleotides read TGTGCCAGCAGCCAAGGACCCAGGGTGAGGGAGCAGTACTTC. Translation gives CASSQGPRVREQYF.

The V and J genes are TRBV24-1 and TRBJ2-3; 11 bases fit TRBD2. Trimming removed 10 bases from V and 5 bases from J; junction bases left unmatched: 13. CDR1 and CDR2 from the germline V gene are KGHDR and SFDVKD. The CDR3 contains 16 residues. The CDR3 DNA reads TGTGCCACTTCGAGGACTAGCGGGTTAGCAATAGATACGCAGTATTTT. Its translation: CATSRTSGLAIDTQYF.

This clonotype is classed as medium-sized. J is TRBJ2-1 and V is TRBV7-6; 8 nucleotides line up with TRBD2. There are 15 residues in the CDR3. Germline V lookup: CDR1 SGHVS, CDR2 FNYEAQ. J lost 7 bases, V lost 5 bases, and 10 bases had no gene match. CDR3 loop: CASSPVSGSLNEQFF. Here the CDR3 DNA reads TGTGCCAGCAGCCCCGTGAGCGGGAGTCTGAATGAGCAGTTCTTC. Together with reference TRBV7-6 and TRBJ2-1, the CDR3 gives the full variable domain: GAGVSQSPRYKVTKRGQDVALRCDPISGHVSLYWYRQALGQGPEFLTYFNYEAQQDKSGLPNDRFSAERPEGSISTLTIQRTEQRDSAMYRCASSPVSGSLNEQFFGPGTRLTVL.

This clonotype is categorized as medium-sized. The rearrangement uses TRBV7-2 and TRBJ1-2; perhaps TRBD1 as D (5 bases). Trimming took 2 bases from V and 8 from J, leaving 12 bases between them. CDR1 and CDR2 from the germline V gene are SGHTA and FQGNSA. CDR3 length: 13 residues. The CDR3 protein is CASSLSGNLGYTF. The CDR3, as DNA: TGTGCCAGCAGCTTATCAGGGAACTTGGGCTACACCTTC.

This clonotype is judged medium-sized. This chain uses TRBV10-3 with TRBJ2-3; 12 bases are a match to TRBD2. Germline V gene lookup returns CDR1 ENHRY and CDR2 SYGVKD. The CDR3 is 14 residues long. The J segment lost 5 bases and the V segment lost 6 bases, leaving 3 bases of the junction unmatched. This chain's CDR3 is CAISPTSGGDTQYF. Written as DNA, the CDR3 is TGTGCCATCAGCCCGACTAGCGGGGGAGATACGCAGTATTTT.

This clonotype is termed medium-sized. V and J are TRBV20-1 and TRBJ2-1; D ambiguous. CDR3 size: 12 residues. From germline, CDR1 is DFQATT and CDR2 SNEGSKA (reference sequence). V gave up 6 bases and J gave up 11 bases, with 17 bases separating them. The CDR3 nucleotides are TGCAGTGCCTCCGGGCCCATGGCCCAGCAGTTCTTC. Protein: CSASGPMAQQFF.

This clonotype is medium-sized by share. Here the CDR3 reads CASSLFFGASGRGWEQFF. CDR3 sequence (DNA): TGTGCCAGCAGCTTATTCTTCGGGGCTAGCGGGCGGGGTTGGGAGCAGTTCTTC. This chain links TRBV7-2 with TRBJ2-1; 8 bases are shared with TRBD2. Unmatched junction bases numbered 19, after V lost 2 bases and J lost 10 bases. CDR1 is SGHTA, CDR2 FQGNSA, per germline. The CDR3 extends over 18 amino acids.

The rearrangement links TRBV2 to TRBJ2-7; tentatively, D is TRBD2 (5 bases). The length of the CDR3 is 13 residues. V shed 5 bases and J shed 3 bases, with 11 bases lying between them. The V gene's germline CDR1 is SNHLY and CDR2 FYNNEI. The CDR3 nucleotides read TGTGCCAGCAGTAGCGGCATGAGCTACGAGCAGTACTTC. Translating gives CASSSGMSYEQYF.

This clonotype is deemed medium-sized. The chain is built from TRBV6-5 and TRBJ2-1; D is possibly TRBD1 (5 bases). The V end was cut by 0 bases, the J end by 7 bases, with 13 bases between. CDR1 is MNHEY and CDR2 is SVGAGI in the germline V gene. This CDR3 has 15 amino acids. The CDR3 region has the DNA TGTGCCAGCAGTTACTCTACCCAGGGAAGAAATGAGCAGTTCTTC. This sequence encodes CASSYSTQGRNEQFF.

In its sample, this clonotype was seen many times. The gene calls are TRBV28 and TRBJ1-3, with no clear D. The germline V gene has CDR1 MDHEN and CDR2 SYDVKM. V dropped 11 bases and J dropped 0 bases, with 11 bases sitting between them. CDR3 size: 13 residues. The CDR3 sequence is CAVPGSSGNTIYF. The CDR3 bases are TGTGCCGTCCCGGGGTCCTCTGGAAACACCATATATTTT.

This clonotype is medium-sized. The gene calls are TRBV18 and TRBJ1-2; the match to TRBD1 covers 7 bases. The CDR3 runs 13 residues. V trimming: 4 bases; J trimming: 5 bases; junction bases outside the gene matches: 4. The germline gives CDR1 KGHSH, CDR2 LQKENI. CDR3 sequence: CASSHGTAYGYTF. The CDR3 DNA follows: TGTGCCAGCTCACACGGGACAGCATATGGCTACACCTTC.